A single sample is the source of the 20 T cell receptor beta chains below, sequenced in a study of shared clonotypes between healthy human individuals. Profiling relied on immunoSEQ multiplex PCR, and the TCRdb table lists in-frame clones only, not all of them. Of fewer than 2.5 million clones in the sample, 80% to 95% were seen once. What was sequenced was naive CD4+ T cells from PBMCs. Subset defined: CD45RA+ positively selected. Receptors originate from a man between 18 and 29 years old in good health. Some clones in this sample may be carry-over from other donors' samples.

This rearrangement joins TRBV6-6 to TRBJ2-7; D call uncertain. The germline V gene has CDR1 MNHNY and CDR2 SVGAGI (reference sequence). V lost 4 bases to trimming and J lost 6 bases, with 13 bases between them. The CDR3 totals 13 residues. CDR3: CASSSDPAVEQYF. The DNA of the CDR3 is TGTGCCAGCAGTTCCGACCCCGCAGTCGAGCAGTACTTC.

The chain combines TRBV4-1 with TRBJ1-1, with a possible D match to TRBD1 (6 bases). The CDR3 extends over 14 amino acids. CDR1 MGHRA and CDR2 YSYEKL come from the germline V gene. The V end lost 4 bases, the J end lost 4 bases, and 13 bases lay between the germline ends. CDR3 DNA: TGCGCCAGCAGCCTTCTTTGGGGGCCCACTGAAGCTTTCTTT. It codes for CASSLLWGPTEAFF.

Only one count was recorded for this clone. Other DNA sequences in this specimen translate into the identical CDR3. This chain links TRBV18 with TRBJ2-2, with D unresolved. Germline CDR1 KGHSH, CDR2 LQKENI. CDR3 length: 15 amino acids. V lost 1 base, J lost 4 bases, and 10 bases lay in between. Written as DNA, the CDR3 is TGTGCCAGCTCACCACAGGGAAGCGTCACCGGGGAGCTGTTTTTT. Encoded protein: CASSPQGSVTGELFF.

The chain uses TRBV6-5 and TRBJ2-1; D unclear. Deletions cut 2 bases from V and 6 bases from J, with 14 bases between. Germline loops: CDR1 MNHEY, CDR2 SVGAGI. This CDR3 spans 15 amino acids. This chain's CDR3 is CASSYDPLVSNEQFF. Written as DNA, the CDR3 is TGTGCCAGCAGTTACGACCCCCTGGTGAGCAATGAGCAGTTCTTC.

The CDR3 DNA reads as TGTGCCAGCAGTGAACCGAGTGAGGGAAAACTGTTTTTT. Its translation: CASSEPSEGKLFF. J is TRBJ1-4 and V is TRBV25-1, with D hard to call. V was clipped by 2 bases and J by 10 bases, with 11 bases between them. CDR3 length: 13 amino acids. CDR1 is MGHDK, CDR2 SYGVNS, per germline.

The rearrangement links TRBV9 to TRBJ2-3; a weak D match, TRBD2 (5 bases). Germline lookup yields CDR1 SGDLS and CDR2 YYNGEE. The V and J ends lost 7 bases and 8 bases respectively, with 8 bases between them. The CDR3 runs to 10 residues. CDR3 residues: CASRGGTQYF. Written as DNA, the CDR3 is TGTGCCAGCCGGGGTGGTACGCAGTATTTT.

The CDR3 DNA is TGTGCCAGCAGCTTACCAAGCGGGAGTGGGGTCGAGCAGTACTTC. Translated: CASSLPSGSGVEQYF. The chain uses TRBV7-2 and TRBJ2-7, with 8 bases fitting TRBD2. Germline trimming cut 2 bases from V and 6 bases from J; bases unmatched to any gene: 9. This CDR3 is built from 15 residues. Per germline, CDR1 SGHTA and CDR2 FQGNSA.

The genes are TRBV9 and TRBJ2-2; 7 positions agree with TRBD2. The trim removed 0 bases at V and 3 bases at J, leaving 5 bases unmatched. Germline lookup yields CDR1 SGDLS and CDR2 YYNGEE. This CDR3 has 16 residues. CDR3 protein: CASSVEPSGDTGELFF. CDR3 DNA sequence: TGTGCCAGCAGCGTAGAGCCTAGCGGCGACACCGGGGAGCTGTTTTTT.

The V call is TRBV7-3, the J call TRBJ2-5; maybe TRBD2 (6 bases). This CDR3 contains 15 residues. V lost 2 bases and J 2 bases, leaving 12 bases between the germline ends. Looked up from germline, CDR1 is SGHTA and CDR2 is FQGTGA. The CDR3 DNA sequence: TGTGCCAGCAGCTTAGCGGGAAGCTCACAAGAGACCCAGTACTTC. The encoded protein is CASSLAGSSQETQYF. The whole variable domain, filled in from reference TRBV7-3 and TRBJ2-5, reads GAGVSQTPSNKVTEKGKYVELRCDPISGHTALYWYRQSLGQGPEFLIYFQGTGAADDSGLPNDRFFAVRPEGSVSTLKIQRTERGDSAVYLCASSLAGSSQETQYFGPGTRLLVL.

The chain joins TRBV25-1 to TRBJ2-3; TRBD2 agrees at 8 bases. J was trimmed by 6 bases and V by 6 bases; bases with no gene match: 20. The germline V gene encodes CDR1 MGHDK and CDR2 SYGVNS. CDR3 length: 18 residues. The CDR3 is CASSDPPSGRSGGDTQYF. The CDR3 DNA reads TGTGCCAGCAGCGACCCTCCAAGCGGGAGAAGTGGTGGCGATACGCAGTATTTT. The full variable domain, its missing parts supplied by reference TRBV25-1 and TRBJ2-3, is EADIYQTPRYLVIGTGKKITLECSQTMGHDKMYWYQQDPGMELHLIHYSYGVNSTEKGDLSSESTVSRIRTEHFPLTLESARPSHTSQYLCASSDPPSGRSGGDTQYFGPGTRLTVL.

The chain links TRBV4-1 to TRBJ1-4; D not resolved. Trimming left V 1 base short and J 3 bases short, with 12 bases between. The CDR3 extends over 16 amino acids. Looked up from germline, CDR1 is MGHRA and CDR2 is YSYEKL. Written as DNA, the CDR3 is TGCGCCAGCAGCCAAGGGACGTGGATGGCTAATGAAAAACTGTTTTTT. The encoded protein is CASSQGTWMANEKLFF.

The chain recombines TRBV18 with TRBJ2-3, with D possibly TRBD2 on 5 matching bases. Trimming took 3 bases from V and 14 from J, leaving 15 bases between them. Germline V gene data show CDR1 as KGHSH and CDR2 as LQKENI. The CDR3 consists of 12 residues. The CDR3 DNA sequence: TGTGCCAGCTCACCTTTGAGAGAGGAGGTGTATTTT. Translated: CASSPLREEVYF.

J is TRBJ2-1 and V is TRBV25-1; D not resolved. Trimming left V 8 bases short and J 5 bases short, with 22 bases between. Germline-derived CDR1 and CDR2 are MGHDK and SYGVNS. The CDR3 length is 16 residues. CDR3 residues: CASGRMASTLHNEQFF. CDR3 DNA sequence: TGTGCCAGCGGCCGTATGGCGTCGACGCTACACAATGAGCAGTTCTTC.

The chain couples TRBV14 to TRBJ2-6, with a weak D call TRBD2 (6 bases). CDR1 and CDR2 (germline): SGHDN, FVKESK. CDR3 length: 18 residues. Trimming took 2 bases from V and 0 from J, leaving 14 bases between them. DNA for the CDR3: TGTGCCAGCAGCCAACCCCGGGGAGGATTCTCTGGGGCCAACGTCCTGACTTTC. Translated, it gives CASSQPRGGFSGANVLTF.

For the CDR3, the DNA is TGTGCCAGCATGGCGGGTAGGGAGCAGTTCTTC. Translation gives CASMAGREQFF. The gene calls are TRBV6-5 and TRBJ2-1; tentative D call: TRBD2 (5 bases). The CDR3 length is 11 residues. Germline CDR1 is MNHEY and CDR2 is SVGAGI. Trimming stripped 7 bases from V and 10 bases from J, with 11 bases between.

In its sample, this clone was seen once. The chain joins TRBV9 to TRBJ2-1; the D call may be TRBD1 or TRBD2 (6 bases each). This CDR3 is 15 amino acids long. Per the germline V gene, CDR1 is SGDLS and CDR2 is YYNGEE. Trimming took off 0 bases at V and 10 bases at J, with 17 bases between the two ends. Here the CDR3 DNA reads TGTGCCAGCAGCGTAGCCCTAGGGGGGCATCGAGAGCAGTTCTTC. This gives the protein CASSVALGGHREQFF.

The rearrangement joins TRBV18 to TRBJ2-3; D is perhaps TRBD1 (6 bases). Germline CDR1 reads KGHSH; CDR2 reads LQKENI. The CDR3 extends over 16 amino acids. The ends were cut back, 2 bases at V and 4 bases at J, with 16 bases in the middle. The CDR3 spells CASSPKGLQGPDTQYF. For the CDR3, the DNA is TGTGCCAGCTCACCAAAAGGACTGCAGGGGCCAGATACGCAGTATTTT.

The chain employs TRBV7-9 and TRBJ2-7; possibly TRBD1 for D (5 bases). Deletions cut 5 bases from V and 3 bases from J, with 20 bases between. The germline V gene has CDR1 SEHNR and CDR2 FQNEAQ (reference sequence). There are 16 residues in the CDR3. Here the CDR3 DNA reads TGTGCCAGCAGCCACAGGATAGTGGAGACGGACTACGAGCAGTACTTC. This encodes CASSHRIVETDYEQYF.

The chain employs TRBV7-9 and TRBJ1-3; TRBD1 matches at 7 bases. The germline V gene has CDR1 SEHNR and CDR2 FQNEAQ (reference sequence). This CDR3 spans 18 amino acids. Trimming at V came to 5 bases and at J to 0 bases, leaving 13 bases not matched to a gene. CDR3 in amino acids: CASSPGGGTPYSGNTIYF. The CDR3 DNA is TGTGCCAGCAGCCCAGGGGGTGGCACACCTTACTCTGGAAACACCATATATTTT.

The rearrangement uses TRBV5-4 and TRBJ1-1; TRBD1 aligns across 7 bases. The CDR3 runs 16 residues. J was trimmed by 1 base and V by 4 bases; bases with no gene match: 10. Germline loops: CDR1 SGHNT, CDR2 YYREEE (reference sequence). The CDR3 sequence: CASSPRDSFTNTEAFF. CDR3 sequence (DNA): TGTGCCAGCAGCCCTCGGGACAGCTTCACGAACACTGAAGCTTTCTTT.